This T cell receptor (beta chain) was documented in a study of identical twins. A single record per CDR3 protein comes from TCRdb applying MiXCR to the 5' RACE reads. The sample yields under 500,000 distinct CDR3 sequences, 13% to 15% seen once. Turning to this clonotype: No antigen is known for it.

Study results and limitations: Conclusions came from cross-sectional statistical analysis, not from following the same donors. Beta out-of-frame sequences showed weaker excess twin sharing.

Every sampled donor was Caucasian and healthy. The same data also went into a second study, on yellow fever vaccine responses in identical twins.

The source of this sequence is a woman aged 18 to 35 in good health. The sample was CD4+ T cells sorted from blood.

The CDR3 sequence is CASSQGPGTGFRREQFF. For the CDR3, the DNA is TGTGCCAGCAGCCAGGGTCCCGGGACAGGGTTTAGACGTGAGCAGTTCTTC. The chain couples TRBV3-1 to TRBJ2-1; TRBD1 matches at 9 bases. The CDR3 is 17 residues long. Germline V gene sequence: CDR1 LGHDT, CDR2 YNNKEL (reference sequence). V was pared by 3 bases and J by 9 bases, with 15 bases of the junction left unmatched.